This TCR beta chain derives from a study of early T cells in non-severe SARS-CoV-2 infection. The library protocol tagged individual cDNA molecules with unique molecular identifiers. From the 5' RACE reads, TCRdb called clonotypes with MiXCR, one entry per CDR3 protein. This table holds some 83,000 distinct CDR3 sequences, about 10% found once. This clonotype appeared many times. Germline V lookup: CDR1 ENHRY, CDR2 SYGVKD. CDR3 length: 18 amino acids. J lost 1 base, V lost 0 bases, and 11 bases had no gene match. The sequencing used whole blood, collected at baseline. The chain has TRBV10-3 and TRBJ2-7, with 8 bases aligning to TRBD2. The receptor's source is an adult who was a healthcare worker with PCR-confirmed SARS-CoV-2 infection or an uninfected control (not recorded which). The CDR3: CAISESTGGLEKSYEQYF. In nucleotides, the CDR3 is TGTGCCATCAGTGAGTCGACCGGGGGACTAGAGAAGTCCTACGAGCAGTACTTC.